The present entry profiles one T cell receptor (beta chain) with its context. The PCR contained 60 Vbeta and 13 Jbeta primers. Profiled with immunoSEQ multiplex PCR; TCRdb holds only in-frame clones, not every one. Here the sample spans about 170,000 clones, approximately 88% being singletons. This entry is derived from a study of cytomegalovirus exposure and HLA in healthy donors. This CDR3 comprises 24 residues. V was clipped by 2 bases and J by 5 bases; unmatched bases: 30. In germline, CDR1 is LGHNT, CDR2 FRNRAP. Sequenced input: PBMCs. This chain links TRBV12-5 with TRBJ1-1; 12 bases line up with TRBD1. The sequence was obtained from a boy younger than 10 in good health and CMV-seronegative. The CDR3 loop reads CASGLPTKGGTGGARLNERTEAFF. The CDR3 bases are TGTGCTAGTGGTTTGCCTACAAAGGGGGGGACAGGGGGCGCCCGGCTCAATGAGAGGACTGAAGCTTTCTTT.